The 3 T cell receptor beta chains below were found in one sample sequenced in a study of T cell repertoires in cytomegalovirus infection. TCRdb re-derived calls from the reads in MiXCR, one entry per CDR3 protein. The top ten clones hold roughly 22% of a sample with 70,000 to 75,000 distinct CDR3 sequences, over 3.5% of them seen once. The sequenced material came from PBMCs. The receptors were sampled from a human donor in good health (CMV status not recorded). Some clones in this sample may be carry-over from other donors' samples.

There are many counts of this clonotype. Written as DNA, the CDR3 is TGTGCCAGCAGTTTTCTAGCGGGACTCCTCGAGGAGCAGTACTTC. It codes for CASSFLAGLLEEQYF. The chain joins TRBV6-5 to TRBJ2-7, with 9 bases matching TRBD2. Germline CDR1 is MNHEY and CDR2 is SVGAGI. The CDR3 is 15 amino acids. After removal of 4 bases from V and 7 bases from J, the junction contained 11 bases not matched to a gene.

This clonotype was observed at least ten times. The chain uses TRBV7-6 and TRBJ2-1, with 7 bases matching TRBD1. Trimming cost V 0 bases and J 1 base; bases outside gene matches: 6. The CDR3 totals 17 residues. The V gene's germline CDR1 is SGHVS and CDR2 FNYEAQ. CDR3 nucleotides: TGTGCCAGCAGCTTAGCGTACCGGGACAGTTCCTACAATGAGCAGTTCTTC. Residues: CASSLAYRDSSYNEQFF.

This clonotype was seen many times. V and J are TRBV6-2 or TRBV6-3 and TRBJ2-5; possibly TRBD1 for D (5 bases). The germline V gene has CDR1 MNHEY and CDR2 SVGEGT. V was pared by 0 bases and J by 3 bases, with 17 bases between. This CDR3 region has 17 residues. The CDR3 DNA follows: TGTGCCAGCAGTTACTCGACAGTGATAGTGAATGAAGAGACCCAGTACTTC. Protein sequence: CASSYSTVIVNEETQYF.